This TCR beta chain came from a study of blood T cell repertoires in COVID-19. Study at large: Acute-phase and convalescent COVID-19 samples originated in the United States, Italy and Spain. PBMCs, B-cell-depleted T cells, or T cells were the source of the cDNA or gDNA that made up the material.

Unmatched junction bases numbered 1, after V lost 2 bases and J lost 3 bases. Germline V lookup: CDR1 SGHTA, CDR2 FQGNSA. The CDR3 length is 14 residues. As processed by the authors: How many nucleated cells were present was estimated from reference gene primer amplification. Assay used: immunoSEQ multiplex PCR; TCRdb lists only in-frame clones, some missing. Clonal size and the V and J genes are those of that table, whereas D and trimming came from the DNA. The repertoire holds approximately 74,000 clones, with around nine tenths as singletons. The receptor comes from a woman aged 60-75 years with acute or convalescent COVID-19. The chain employs TRBV7-2 and TRBJ2-3, with TRBD1 matching over 8 bases. Sample: peripheral blood. The chain's CDR3 is CASSLQGATDTQYF. The CDR3 nucleotides read TGTGCCAGCAGCTTACAGGGGGCGACAGATACGCAGTATTTT.